This entry concerns a single TCR beta chain. Its matching antigen is unknown. The sample belongs to a study of T cell responses to AZD1222 COVID-19 vaccine. The repertoire was sequenced with immunoSEQ multiplex PCR; TCRdb's copy has only in-frame clones and lacks some. The profile covers roughly 67,000 clones, with about nine tenths appearing a single time and roughly a fifth taken by the ten largest. The CDR3 is 14 residues long. The V and J ends lost 3 bases and 4 bases, in that order; junction bases with no gene match: 4. Looked up from germline, CDR1 is SGHRS and CDR2 is YFSETQ. Points from the study as a whole: Among the donors, most were white British and more were female, and clonal diversity was possibly underestimated. Among vaccine-associated CD4 TCRs, coverage spanned spike, with dominance at 160-218 and 743-854.

The TCR was taken from an adult in good health. The V gene is TRBV5-1, the J gene TRBJ1-1; 9 positions agree with TRBD1. Sequences were derived from peripheral blood, sampled on day 0 of AZD1222 vaccination. CDR3 sequence (DNA): TGCGCCAGCAGCTGGACGACAGGGGGCACTGAAGCTTTCTTT. The encoded protein is CASSWTTGGTEAFF.